The 25 T cell receptor beta chains below were found in one sample sequenced in a study of beta chain features in type 1 diabetes. Study-level points and caveats: Moderately but significantly shorter TCRB CDR3s were found in Type 1 diabetes patients in all four CD4+ subsets.

Antigens of these TCRs are unknown. The study reverse transcribed the entire isolated RNA, so it sequenced expressed TCRB transcripts. The protocol was immunoSEQ multiplex PCR, while the TCRdb copy is restricted to in-frame clones and leaves out a portion. The sample lists over 200,000 clones, around 9.9% occurring once. The source material was naive CD4+ T cells from blood. The receptors come from a man in his thirties or forties with type 1 diabetes.

The V call is TRBV4-1, the J call TRBJ2-3, with TRBD2 matching 8 bases. The CDR3 length is 16 residues. Losses at the gene ends were 4 bases for V and 3 bases for J; bases not matched to a gene: 9. Germline V lookup: CDR1 MGHRA, CDR2 YSYEKL. CDR3 DNA: TGCGCCAGCAGCCCGCTCGGGGGGGACTTAACAGATACGCAGTATTTT. This encodes CASSPLGGDLTDTQYF.

This clone occurred a few times. The CDR3 nucleotides are TGTGCCAGCAGGTCGAAGAGCTCCTACGAGCAGTACTTC. This translates into CASRSKSSYEQYF. The rearrangement uses TRBV28 and TRBJ2-7; D is uncertain. Trimming stripped 6 bases from V and 0 bases from J, with 9 bases between. The germline gives CDR1 MDHEN, CDR2 SYDVKM. The CDR3 totals 13 residues.

V and J are TRBV4-1 and TRBJ1-1; 8 positions match TRBD1. Per the germline V gene, CDR1 is MGHRA and CDR2 is YSYEKL. The CDR3 length is 16 residues. After removal of 1 base from V and 4 bases from J, the junction contained 8 bases not matched to a gene. The CDR3 coding sequence is TGCGCCAGCAGCCAAGGGCAGGGGGCTTTTGGCACTGAAGCTTTCTTT. This encodes CASSQGQGAFGTEAFF.

This clone appeared a few times. Written as DNA, the CDR3 is TGTGCCAGCAGCCTCGGAGTGGGGAGTCTGGATGAGCAGTTCTTC. Protein product: CASSLGVGSLDEQFF. V usage is TRBV9 and J usage is TRBJ2-1; D perhaps matches TRBD2 (5 bases). This CDR3 has 15 amino acids. V was shortened by 4 bases and J by 8 bases, with 19 bases between the two germline ends. Germline V CDR1 and CDR2: SGDLS, YYNGEE. Full variable domain (remainder filled in from reference TRBV9 and TRBJ2-1): DSGVTQTPKHLITATGQRVTLRCSPRSGDLSVYWYQQSLDQGLQFLIQYYNGEERAKGNILERFSAQQFPDLHSELNLSSLELGDSALYFCASSLGVGSLDEQFFGPGTRLTVL.

In this sample, this clone turned up a few times. This sequence joins TRBV12-5 and TRBJ2-7, with 8 bases lining up with TRBD1. J was trimmed by 4 bases and V by 1 base; bases with no gene match: 3. The germline gives CDR1 LGHNT, CDR2 FRNRAP. This CDR3 contains 14 residues. CDR3 loop: CASGLGQGIYEQYF. In DNA, the CDR3 is TGTGCTAGTGGTTTGGGACAGGGGATTTACGAGCAGTACTTC.

The sample holds a few counts of this clone. The chain joins TRBV7-9 to TRBJ2-5; the D gene is possibly TRBD2 (6 bases). CDR1 and CDR2 (germline): SEHNR, FQNEAQ (reference sequence). The CDR3 extends over 13 amino acids. V lost 1 base and J lost 4, with 7 bases in between. For the CDR3, the DNA is TGTGCCAGCAGCTTAGGACTAGGAGAGACCCAGTACTTC. It is translated as CASSLGLGETQYF.

This clone appeared a few times. The rearrangement joins TRBV18 to TRBJ1-3; D gene ambiguous. The germline V gene encodes CDR1 KGHSH and CDR2 LQKENI. V lost 2 bases to trimming and J lost 1 base, with 9 bases between them. The CDR3 totals 15 residues. CDR3 bases: TGTGCCAGCTCACCATTTGACACGTCTGGAAACACCATATATTTT. It yields the protein CASSPFDTSGNTIYF.

Only a few counts were recorded for this clone. The rearrangement links TRBV19 to TRBJ1-5, with a possible D match to TRBD1 (6 bases). This CDR3 is 17 amino acids long. Between the trimmed V and J ends, which lost 4 bases and 0 bases, there was a span of 16 bases. CDR1 and CDR2 from the germline V gene are LNHDA and SQIVND (reference sequence). CDR3 bases: TGTGCCAGTAGTACTTACAGGGCCGAACCTAGCAATCAGCCCCAGCATTTT. Encoded protein: CASSTYRAEPSNQPQHF.

This clone was counted only a few times. This sequence joins TRBV14 and TRBJ1-5, with a possible D match to TRBD1 (5 bases). CDR3 length equals 14 residues. CDR1 and CDR2 (germline): SGHDN, FVKESK. V lost 7 bases and J lost 6, with 16 bases in between. For the CDR3, the DNA is TGTGCCAGCAACCCGGCGCAGGGTCGTCAGCCCCAGCATTTT. Its protein is CASNPAQGRQPQHF.

This clone was detected a few times. The CDR3 sequence: CASSRGQGFVEQYF. Written as DNA, the CDR3 is TGTGCCAGCAGTAGGGGACAGGGATTCGTCGAGCAGTACTTC. The chain employs TRBV6-6 and TRBJ2-7; TRBD1 matches 9 bases. Trimming cost V 5 bases and J 6 bases; bases outside gene matches: 8. The CDR3 is 14 residues long. The germline V gene has CDR1 MNHNY and CDR2 SVGAGI (reference sequence).

The chain recombines TRBV4-2 with TRBJ1-2, with TRBD1 as a possible D gene (5 bases). CDR1 is LGHNA and CDR2 is YNFKEQ in the germline V gene. This CDR3 spans 15 amino acids. The V end lost 5 bases, the J end lost 4 bases, and 17 bases lay between the germline ends. CDR3 sequence (DNA): TGTGCCAGCAGCGTCAGCGCGGGGCCTATCTATGGCTACACCTTC. It codes for CASSVSAGPIYGYTF.

Only a few counts were recorded for this clone. The chain combines TRBV5-1 with TRBJ2-2; 8 bases fit TRBD1. The CDR3 spans 13 residues. Germline values: CDR1 SGHRS, CDR2 YFSETQ. Trimming removed 5 bases from V and 10 bases from J; junction bases left unmatched: 7. This CDR3 reads CASRRQGAQELFF. The DNA of the CDR3 is TGCGCCAGCAGGAGGCAGGGGGCTCAGGAGCTGTTTTTT.

Comment on this clone: Germline is not matched at one junction end, which may reflect a read error. The chain couples TRBV19 to TRBJ1-5; weak D call: TRBD1 (6 bases). CDR3 length equals 13 residues. CDR1 is LNHDA, CDR2 SQIVND, per germline (reference sequence). CDR3 residues: CASTIQGDQPQHF. In DNA form, the CDR3 reads TGTGCCAGTACTATACAGGGCGATCAGCCCCAGCATTTT. The variable domain in full, with the rest retrieved from reference TRBV19 and TRBJ1-5, is DGGITQSPKYLFRKEGQNVTLSCEQNLNHDAMYWYRQDPGQGLRLIYYSQIVNDFQKGDIAEGYSVSREKKESFPLTVTSAQKNPTAFYLCASTIQGDQPQHFGDGTRLSIL.

This clone was picked up a small number of times. The V gene is TRBV30, the J gene TRBJ1-3; 7 bases agree with TRBD1. V gave up 3 bases and J gave up 4 bases; unmatched junction bases: 6. Germline loops: CDR1 GTSNPN, CDR2 SVGIG (reference sequence). CDR3 size: 14 residues. The CDR3 DNA reads as TGTGCCTGGAGGTCGACAGGGTCAGGAAACACCATATATTTT. Its protein is CAWRSTGSGNTIYF.

This chain links TRBV9 with TRBJ2-7, with D maybe TRBD2 (5 bases). The V and J ends lost 4 bases and 6 bases respectively, with 20 bases between them. This CDR3 region has 15 residues. Germline V gene data show CDR1 as SGDLS and CDR2 as YYNGEE. The CDR3 is CASSTLTTGSAEQYF. In DNA, the CDR3 is TGTGCCAGCAGCACCCTCACAACGGGGTCGGCCGAGCAGTACTTC.

This clone was observed a few times. The chain is built from TRBV11-2 and TRBJ1-2; no reliable D call. Germline V gives CDR1 SGHAT, CDR2 FQNNGV. Trimming left V 4 bases short and J 0 bases short, with 9 bases between. This CDR3 spans 14 amino acids. As DNA, the CDR3 is TGTGCCAGCAGCTCTCCCCCCTCTAACTATGGCTACACCTTC. Translated, it gives CASSSPPSNYGYTF.

In this sample, this clone turned up a few times. This chain connects TRBV7-2 to TRBJ2-3; 8 nucleotides match TRBD1. The J segment lost 3 bases and the V segment lost 6 bases, leaving 8 bases of the junction unmatched. Germline V gives CDR1 SGHTA, CDR2 FQGNSA. The CDR3 sequence is 15 residues long. CDR3 DNA sequence: TGTGCCAGCAGTCTCTGGACAGGGCTGACAGATACGCAGTATTTT. Its translation is CASSLWTGLTDTQYF.

As for this clone: Other DNA sequences of this sample code for an identical CDR3. The V and J genes are TRBV2 and TRBJ1-5, with 7 bases aligning to TRBD1. V shed 6 bases and J 3 bases; nucleotides not matched to a gene: 2. The germline V gene encodes CDR1 SNHLY and CDR2 FYNNEI. The CDR3 extends over 13 amino acids. The CDR3 DNA reads TGTGCCAGCAGGGACAGGTTCAATCAGCCCCAGCATTTT. Protein product: CASRDRFNQPQHF.

This chain joins TRBV10-3 and TRBJ2-7; D unresolved. This CDR3 is built from 14 residues. V gave up 3 bases and J gave up 2 bases, with 11 bases separating them. The germline CDR1 and CDR2 sequences are ENHRY and SYGVKD. The CDR3 sequence: CAISDSLIPYEQYF. DNA of the CDR3: TGTGCCATCAGTGATTCCCTTATCCCCTACGAGCAGTACTTC.

This clone was found a few times. The chain carries TRBV4-2 and TRBJ2-3, with TRBD2 matching over 9 bases. V lost 6 bases to trimming and J lost 2 bases; unmatched junction nucleotides: 6. Germline CDR1 reads LGHNA; CDR2 reads YNFKEQ. The CDR3 is 15 residues long. CDR3 in DNA: TGTGCCAGCAGAGGGCTAGCGGGGCTCACAGATACGCAGTATTTT. Protein sequence: CASRGLAGLTDTQYF.

The chain couples TRBV9 to TRBJ1-6; TRBD1 is a possible D gene (5 bases). Germline V gene data show CDR1 as SGDLS and CDR2 as YYNGEE. This CDR3 has 16 residues. Trimming stripped 0 bases from V and 0 bases from J, with 7 bases between. The CDR3 bases are TGTGCCAGCAGCGTAGGACAGAGCTCCTATAATTCACCCCTCCACTTT. It codes for CASSVGQSSYNSPLHF.

This clone was seen a few times. The chain has TRBV29-1 and TRBJ1-2; 8 bases are shared with TRBD1. Unmatched junction bases numbered 4, after V lost 7 bases and J lost 6 bases. The CDR3 sequence is 11 residues long. The germline gives CDR1 SQVTM, CDR2 ANQGSEA. This CDR3 is CSARTGNGYTF. The CDR3 bases are TGCAGCGCCCGGACAGGGAATGGCTACACCTTC.

V usage is TRBV7-2 and J usage is TRBJ1-2, with unresolved D. The germline V and J ends were trimmed by 3 bases and 6 bases, with 14 bases remaining between them. This CDR3 has 14 residues. Germline CDR1 is SGHTA and CDR2 is FQGNSA. CDR3 region: CASSFRVEQHGYTF. CDR3 coding DNA: TGTGCCAGCAGCTTTCGGGTAGAGCAGCATGGCTACACCTTC.

The genes are TRBV7-2 and TRBJ2-5; no reliable D call. Germline V CDR1 and CDR2: SGHTA, FQGNSA. Trimming cost V 1 base and J 5 bases, with 8 bases left between them. The CDR3 extends over 13 amino acids. CDR3 loop: CASSLEYGETQYF. The CDR3 DNA reads TGTGCCAGCAGCTTAGAATATGGCGAGACCCAGTACTTC.

This clone has only a few counts. CDR3 in amino acids: CASSPSQLGNYGYTF. CDR3 nucleotide sequence: TGTGCCAGCTCACCATCGCAACTAGGCAACTATGGCTACACCTTC. This rearrangement joins TRBV18 to TRBJ1-2; the D is unclear. Germline V gene lookup returns CDR1 KGHSH and CDR2 LQKENI. The CDR3 length is 15 residues. V dropped 2 bases and J dropped 2 bases, with 12 bases sitting between them.